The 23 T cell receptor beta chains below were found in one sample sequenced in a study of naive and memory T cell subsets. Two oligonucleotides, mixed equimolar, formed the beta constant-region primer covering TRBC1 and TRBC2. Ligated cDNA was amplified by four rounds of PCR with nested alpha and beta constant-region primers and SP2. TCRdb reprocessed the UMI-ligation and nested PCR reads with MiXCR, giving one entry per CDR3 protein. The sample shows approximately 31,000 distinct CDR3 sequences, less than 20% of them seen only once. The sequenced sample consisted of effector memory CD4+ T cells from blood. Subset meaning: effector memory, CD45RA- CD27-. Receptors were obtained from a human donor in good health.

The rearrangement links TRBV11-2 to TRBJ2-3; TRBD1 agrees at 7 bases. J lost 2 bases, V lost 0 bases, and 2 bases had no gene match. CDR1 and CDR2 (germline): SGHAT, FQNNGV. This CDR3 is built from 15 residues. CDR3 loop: CASSLDGTATDTQYF. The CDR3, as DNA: TGTGCCAGCAGCTTAGATGGGACAGCCACAGATACGCAGTATTTT. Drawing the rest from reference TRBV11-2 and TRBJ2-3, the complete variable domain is EAGVAQSPRYKIIEKRQSVAFWCNPISGHATLYWYQQILGQGPKLLIQFQNNGVVDDSQLPKDRFSAERLKGVDSTLKIQPAKLEDSAVYLCASSLDGTATDTQYFGPGTRLTVL.

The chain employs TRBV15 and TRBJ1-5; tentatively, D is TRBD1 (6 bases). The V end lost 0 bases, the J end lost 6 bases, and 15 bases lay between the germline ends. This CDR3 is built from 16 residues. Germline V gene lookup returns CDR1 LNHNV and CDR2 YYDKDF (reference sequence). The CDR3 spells CATSRDLMGGGQPQHF. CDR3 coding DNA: TGTGCCACCAGCAGAGATTTGATGGGGGGCGGTCAGCCCCAGCATTTT.

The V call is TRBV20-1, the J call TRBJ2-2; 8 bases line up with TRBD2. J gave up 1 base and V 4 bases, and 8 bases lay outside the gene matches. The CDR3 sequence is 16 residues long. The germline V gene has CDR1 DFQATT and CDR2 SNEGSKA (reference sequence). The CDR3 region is CSAKHLAGLNTGELFF. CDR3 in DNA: TGCAGTGCTAAGCATCTAGCGGGCCTGAACACCGGGGAGCTGTTTTTT.

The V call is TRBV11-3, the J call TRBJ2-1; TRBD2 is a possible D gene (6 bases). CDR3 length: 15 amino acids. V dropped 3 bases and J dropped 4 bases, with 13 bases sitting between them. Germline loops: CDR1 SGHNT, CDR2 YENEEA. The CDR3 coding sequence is TGTGCCAGCAGCTTTGGGGGGTGGGGATACAATGAGCAGTTCTTC. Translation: CASSFGGWGYNEQFF.

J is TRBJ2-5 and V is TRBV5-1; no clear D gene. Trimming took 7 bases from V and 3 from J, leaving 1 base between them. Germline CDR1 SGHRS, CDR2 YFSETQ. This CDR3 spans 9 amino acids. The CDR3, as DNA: TGCGCCAGCGAAGAGACCCAGTACTTC. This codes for CASEETQYF.

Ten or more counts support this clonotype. Here the CDR3 reads CASSEGWGRGTDTQYF. In DNA, the CDR3 is TGTGCCAGCAGTGAAGGGTGGGGCAGGGGCACAGATACGCAGTATTTT. The chain links TRBV6-1 to TRBJ2-3; maybe TRBD1 (5 bases). Per germline, CDR1 MNHNS and CDR2 SASEGT. The ends were cut back, 1 base at V and 1 base at J, with 12 bases in the middle. The CDR3 totals 16 residues.

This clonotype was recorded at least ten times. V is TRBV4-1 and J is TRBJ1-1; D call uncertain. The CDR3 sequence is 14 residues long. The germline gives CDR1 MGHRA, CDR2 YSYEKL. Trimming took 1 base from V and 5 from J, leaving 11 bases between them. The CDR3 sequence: CASSQVSIGTEAFF. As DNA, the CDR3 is TGCGCCAGCAGCCAAGTTTCAATTGGGACTGAAGCTTTCTTT.

The DNA of the CDR3 is TGTGCCAGCAGTTTGAGACAGGGAAACGAGCAGTACTTC. This translates into CASSLRQGNEQYF. This chain joins TRBV12-3 or TRBV12-4 and TRBJ2-7, with TRBD1 identical over 7 bases. The length of the CDR3 is 13 residues. Unmatched junction bases numbered 4, after V lost 3 bases and J lost 5 bases.

CDR3 sequence reads: CASRTSGVYGEQFF. The CDR3 coding sequence is TGTGCCAGCAGGACTAGCGGAGTATATGGTGAGCAGTTCTTC. This sequence joins TRBV12-3 or TRBV12-4 and TRBJ2-1; 9 nucleotides align to TRBD2. V gave up 6 bases and J gave up 9 bases; unmatched junction bases: 9. This CDR3 contains 14 residues.

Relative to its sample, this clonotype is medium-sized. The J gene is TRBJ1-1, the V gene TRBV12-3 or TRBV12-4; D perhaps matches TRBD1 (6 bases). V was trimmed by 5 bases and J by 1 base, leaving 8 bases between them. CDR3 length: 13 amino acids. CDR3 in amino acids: CASSTGRNTEAFF. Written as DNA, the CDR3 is TGTGCCAGCAGTACAGGGCGGAACACTGAAGCTTTCTTT.

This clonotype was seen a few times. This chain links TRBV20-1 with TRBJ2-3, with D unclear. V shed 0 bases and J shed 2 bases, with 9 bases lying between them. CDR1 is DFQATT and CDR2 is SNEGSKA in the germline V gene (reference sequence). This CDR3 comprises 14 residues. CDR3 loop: CSARDQPVTDTQYF. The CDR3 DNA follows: TGCAGTGCTAGAGATCAGCCCGTCACAGATACGCAGTATTTT.

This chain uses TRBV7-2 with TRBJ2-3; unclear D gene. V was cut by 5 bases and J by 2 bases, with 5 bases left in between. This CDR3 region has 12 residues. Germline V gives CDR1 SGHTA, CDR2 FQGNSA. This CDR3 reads CASSKYTDTQYF. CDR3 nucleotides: TGTGCCAGCAGCAAGTACACAGATACGCAGTATTTT. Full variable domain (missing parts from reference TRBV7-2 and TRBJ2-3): GAGVSQSPSNKVTEKGKDVELRCDPISGHTALYWYRQSLGQGLEFLIYFQGNSAPDKSGLPSDRFSAERTGGSVSTLTIQRTQQEDSAVYLCASSKYTDTQYFGPGTRLTVL.

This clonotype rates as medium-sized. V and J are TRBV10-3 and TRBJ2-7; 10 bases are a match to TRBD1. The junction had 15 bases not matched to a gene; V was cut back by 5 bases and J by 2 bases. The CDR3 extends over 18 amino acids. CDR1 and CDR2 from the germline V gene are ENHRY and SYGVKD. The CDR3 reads CAISPGTGVLSSTYEQYF. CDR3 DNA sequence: TGTGCCATCAGTCCCGGGACAGGGGTTTTATCGTCTACCTACGAGCAGTACTTC.

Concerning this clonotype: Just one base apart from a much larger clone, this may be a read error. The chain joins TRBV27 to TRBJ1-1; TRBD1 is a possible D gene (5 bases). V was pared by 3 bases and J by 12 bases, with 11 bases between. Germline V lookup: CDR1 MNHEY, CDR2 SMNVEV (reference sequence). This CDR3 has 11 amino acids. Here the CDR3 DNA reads TGTGCCAGCAGTTTTCGGGGGAAAACTTTCTTT. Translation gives CASSFRGKTFF.

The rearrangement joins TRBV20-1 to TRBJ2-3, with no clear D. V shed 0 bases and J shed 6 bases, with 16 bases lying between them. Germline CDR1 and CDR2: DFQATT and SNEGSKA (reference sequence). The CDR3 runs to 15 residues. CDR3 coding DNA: TGCAGTGCTAGAGATCCTGGGCCCATTTCGGATACGCAGTATTTT. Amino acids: CSARDPGPISDTQYF.

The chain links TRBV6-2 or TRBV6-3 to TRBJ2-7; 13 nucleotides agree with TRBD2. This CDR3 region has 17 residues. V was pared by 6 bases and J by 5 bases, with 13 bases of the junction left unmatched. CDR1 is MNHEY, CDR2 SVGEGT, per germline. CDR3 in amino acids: CASSLFMRTSGGHEQYF. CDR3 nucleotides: TGTGCCAGCAGCCTTTTTATGCGGACTAGCGGGGGCCACGAGCAGTACTTC.

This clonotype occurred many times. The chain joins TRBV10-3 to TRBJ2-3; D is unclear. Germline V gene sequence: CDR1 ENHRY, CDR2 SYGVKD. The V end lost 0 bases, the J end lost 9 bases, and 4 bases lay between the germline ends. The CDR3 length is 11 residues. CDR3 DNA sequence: TGTGCCATCAGTGAGTCGATGACGCAGTATTTT. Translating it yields CAISESMTQYF.

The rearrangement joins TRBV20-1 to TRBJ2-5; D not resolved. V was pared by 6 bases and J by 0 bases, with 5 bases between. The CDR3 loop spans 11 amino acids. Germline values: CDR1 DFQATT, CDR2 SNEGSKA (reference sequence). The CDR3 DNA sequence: TGCAGTGCGGAGAACCAAGAGACCCAGTACTTC. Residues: CSAENQETQYF.

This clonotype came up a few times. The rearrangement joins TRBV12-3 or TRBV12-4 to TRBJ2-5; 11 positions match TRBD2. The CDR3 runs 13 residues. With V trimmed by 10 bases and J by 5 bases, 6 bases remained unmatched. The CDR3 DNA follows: TGTGCCACTGGGACTAGCGGTGGTGAGACCCAGTACTTC. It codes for CATGTSGGETQYF.

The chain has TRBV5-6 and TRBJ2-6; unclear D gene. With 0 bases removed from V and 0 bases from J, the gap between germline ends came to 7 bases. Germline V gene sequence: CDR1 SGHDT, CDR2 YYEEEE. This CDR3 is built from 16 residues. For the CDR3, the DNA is TGTGCCAGCAGCTTGGATGCGCCCTCTGGGGCCAACGTCCTGACTTTC. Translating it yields CASSLDAPSGANVLTF.

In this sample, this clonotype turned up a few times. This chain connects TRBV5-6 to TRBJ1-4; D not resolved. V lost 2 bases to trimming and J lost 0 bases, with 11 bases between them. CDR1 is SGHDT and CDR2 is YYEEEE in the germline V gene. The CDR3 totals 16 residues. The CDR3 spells CASSFGRGATNEKLFF. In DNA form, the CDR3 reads TGTGCCAGCAGCTTTGGCCGGGGAGCAACTAATGAAAAACTGTTTTTT.

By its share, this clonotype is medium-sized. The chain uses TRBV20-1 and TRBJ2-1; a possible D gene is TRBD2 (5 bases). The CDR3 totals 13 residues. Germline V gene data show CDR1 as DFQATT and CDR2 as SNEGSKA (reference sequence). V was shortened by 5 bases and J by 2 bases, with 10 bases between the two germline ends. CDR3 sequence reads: CSAFRGAYNEQFF. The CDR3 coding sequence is TGCAGTGCTTTCCGGGGAGCCTACAATGAGCAGTTCTTC.

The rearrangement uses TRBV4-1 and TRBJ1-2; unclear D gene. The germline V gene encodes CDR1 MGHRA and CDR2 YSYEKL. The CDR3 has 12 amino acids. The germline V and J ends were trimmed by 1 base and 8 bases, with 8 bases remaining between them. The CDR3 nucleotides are TGCGCCAGCAGCCAAGGGATAGGGGGCTACACCTTC. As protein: CASSQGIGGYTF.